What follows are 13 T cell receptor beta chains derived from one specimen sequenced in a study of high-grade serous ovarian cancer treatment subgroups. The tumor samples were collected prior to definitive surgery or chemotherapy. The table came from immunoSEQ multiplex PCR; TCRdb's copy has only in-frame clones and leaves some out. In the table there are around 30,000 clones, about 81% of which are singletons. The sequenced sample consisted of tumor tissue. These receptors originate from a human donor with high-grade serous ovarian cancer.

As regards this clone: Other DNA sequences in the sample encode the same CDR3. The chain recombines TRBV5-6 with TRBJ2-2, with D possibly matching TRBD1 (5 bases). The germline V gene has CDR1 SGHDT and CDR2 YYEEEE. V dropped 0 bases and J dropped 3 bases, with 9 bases sitting between them. The CDR3 spans 15 residues. The DNA of the CDR3 is TGTGCCAGCAGCTTGGTCCAGGGTGACACCGGGGAGCTGTTTTTT. Translation: CASSLVQGDTGELFF.

The V and J genes are TRBV11-2 and TRBJ2-1; 11 bases map to TRBD2. The CDR3 is 15 amino acids. V gave up 3 bases and J gave up 15 bases; unmatched junction bases: 13. Per the germline V gene, CDR1 is SGHAT and CDR2 is FQNNGV. The CDR3 DNA follows: TGTGCCAGCAGCTTCGGTTCACAACTAGCGGGAGTAGGGTTCTTC. Translating it yields CASSFGSQLAGVGFF.

This clone has just a few counts. The chain couples TRBV5-1 to TRBJ2-4; TRBD2 might be the D (6 bases). Trimming cost V 4 bases and J 3 bases, with 8 bases left between them. The CDR3 extends over 13 amino acids. CDR1 is SGHRS, CDR2 YFSETQ, per germline. This CDR3 reads CASSRDFKNIQYF. As DNA, the CDR3 is TGCGCCAGCAGCCGGGACTTCAAAAACATTCAGTACTTC.

The gene calls are TRBV6-1 and TRBJ2-7; 11 bases align to TRBD2. The V and J ends lost 6 bases and 0 bases, in that order; junction bases with no gene match: 4. Germline CDR1 reads MNHNS; CDR2 reads SASEGT. This CDR3 is 15 amino acids long. CDR3 bases: TGTGCCAGCAGAACAACTAGCGGGAGCTCCTACGAGCAGTACTTC. It is translated as CASRTTSGSSYEQYF.

Concerning this clone: At the DNA level, this CDR3 is encoded by other sequences in the same sample as well. The rearrangement uses TRBV28 and TRBJ2-2; no clear D gene. Deletions cut 4 bases from V and 6 bases from J, with 0 bases between. CDR1 and CDR2 from the germline V gene are MDHEN and SYDVKM. CDR3 length: 10 residues. Written as DNA, the CDR3 is TGTGCCAGCAGTTCCGGGGAGCTGTTTTTT. Its protein is CASSSGELFF.

The rearrangement links TRBV11-2 to TRBJ1-2; 8 bases align to TRBD1. J lost 7 bases, V lost 2 bases, and 3 bases had no gene match. CDR1 is SGHAT and CDR2 is FQNNGV in the germline V gene. CDR3 length: 13 residues. The CDR3 sequence is CASSLQGTGGYTF. The CDR3 region has the DNA TGTGCCAGCAGCTTACAGGGGACAGGTGGCTACACCTTC.

The rearrangement joins TRBV30 to TRBJ2-5; D is uncertain. Germline V CDR1 and CDR2: GTSNPN, SVGIG (reference sequence). The length of the CDR3 is 14 residues. V lost 2 bases and J 0 bases, leaving 10 bases between the germline ends. The CDR3 loop is CAWSLGSYQETQYF. The CDR3 DNA sequence: TGTGCCTGGAGTCTAGGGTCGTACCAAGAGACCCAGTACTTC.

This rearrangement joins TRBV7-3 to TRBJ2-1, with unresolved D. From germline, CDR1 is SGHTA and CDR2 FQGTGA. This CDR3 region has 13 residues. V shed 5 bases and J shed 9 bases, with 14 bases lying between them. CDR3 DNA: TGTGCCAGCAGCCTTAACGCCCGGACTGAGCAGTTCTTC. Amino acids: CASSLNARTEQFF.

The chain employs TRBV7-2 and TRBJ2-5, with D perhaps TRBD1 (6 bases). The CDR3 spans 13 residues. V lost 1 base to trimming and J lost 5 bases, with 8 bases between them. Germline CDR1 SGHTA, CDR2 FQGNSA. The CDR3 DNA sequence: TGTGCCAGCAGCTTAGGTCAGGGGGAGACCCAGTACTTC. This encodes CASSLGQGETQYF.

This chain uses TRBV28 with TRBJ2-7; 9 positions agree with TRBD2. Germline CDR1 reads MDHEN; CDR2 reads SYDVKM. The CDR3 consists of 18 residues. The V and J ends lost 4 bases and 0 bases, in that order; junction bases with no gene match: 13. The CDR3 bases are TGTGCCAGCAGTTCAGGCGGGGGCGCGGGAGGGAGCTCCTACGAGCAGTACTTC. The encoded protein is CASSSGGGAGGSSYEQYF.

This chain uses TRBV12-5 with TRBJ2-3; D gene uncertain. Between the trimmed V and J ends, which lost 5 bases and 2 bases, there was a span of 14 bases. This CDR3 has 15 residues. CDR1 LGHNT and CDR2 FRNRAP come from the germline V gene. CDR3 residues: CASGPLSEPTDTQYF. CDR3 nucleotide sequence: TGTGCTAGTGGTCCCCTGAGCGAGCCCACAGATACGCAGTATTTT.

The V call is TRBV5-4, the J call TRBJ2-7; 7 positions agree with TRBD1. J was trimmed by 2 bases and V by 4 bases; bases with no gene match: 9. The germline V gene has CDR1 SGHNT and CDR2 YYREEE (reference sequence). The CDR3 has 15 amino acids. CDR3 nucleotides: TGTGCCAGCAGCCGACAGGGCGATCGAACCTACGAGCAGTACTTC. It codes for CASSRQGDRTYEQYF.

The sample holds a few counts of this clone. The chain joins TRBV2 to TRBJ2-1; 7 positions agree with TRBD2. The V segment lost 8 bases and the J segment 6 bases; nucleotides outside the gene matches: 10. This CDR3 region has 14 residues. Germline V gene data show CDR1 as SNHLY and CDR2 as FYNNEI. Written as DNA, the CDR3 is TGTGCCAGCCGACTGGCGGGAGACGTCAATGAGCAGTTCTTC. It yields the protein CASRLAGDVNEQFF.